This entry lists 11 T cell receptor beta chains sequenced from one sample in a study of T cell repertoires in cytomegalovirus infection. No antigens are known for them. In TCRdb, the reads were re-called with MiXCR into one record per CDR3 protein. The profile shows about 68,000 distinct CDR3 sequences, 22% of them singletons. The sequenced material came from PBMCs, sequenced either directly or after in vitro stimulation (not recorded which). These TCRs come from a human donor in good health (CMV status not recorded). Some clones in this sample may be carry-over from other donors' samples.

This clonotype occurred many times. The V gene is TRBV7-2, the J gene TRBJ1-2; 8 bases align to TRBD1. From germline, CDR1 is SGHTA and CDR2 FQGNSA. The CDR3 runs to 15 residues. Unmatched junction bases numbered 9, after V lost 5 bases and J lost 4 bases. Here the CDR3 reads CASSPGQGDGYGYTF. Here the CDR3 DNA reads TGTGCCAGCAGCCCTGGACAGGGAGACGGCTATGGCTACACCTTC. Looking up the rest from reference TRBV7-2 and TRBJ1-2 gives the full variable domain: GAGVSQSPSNKVTEKGKDVELRCDPISGHTALYWYRQSLGQGLEFLIYFQGNSAPDKSGLPSDRFSAERTGGSVSTLTIQRTQQEDSAVYLCASSPGQGDGYGYTFGSGTRLTVV.

This clonotype was seen ten or more times. J is TRBJ1-4 and V is TRBV7-7; no reliable D call. This CDR3 comprises 13 residues. Germline V lookup: CDR1 SSHAT, CDR2 FNYEAQ (reference sequence). Between the trimmed V and J ends, which lost 5 bases and 8 bases, there was a span of 12 bases. The chain's CDR3 is CASSPERGEKLFF. CDR3 coding DNA: TGTGCCAGCAGCCCAGAGCGGGGAGAAAAACTGTTTTTT.

This clonotype was counted only a few times. The chain uses TRBV20-1 and TRBJ2-3; D unclear. With 6 bases removed from V and 1 base from J, the gap between germline ends came to 8 bases. CDR1 is DFQATT and CDR2 is SNEGSKA in the germline V gene (reference sequence). The length of the CDR3 is 12 residues. CDR3 sequence: CSARLRTDTQYF. Here the CDR3 DNA reads TGCAGTGCCCGACTCCGCACAGATACGCAGTATTTT.

The V gene is TRBV28, the J gene TRBJ2-3; the D gene is possibly TRBD1 (6 bases). V was trimmed by 5 bases and J by 0 bases, leaving 12 bases between them. This CDR3 has 15 amino acids. Germline V gene lookup returns CDR1 MDHEN and CDR2 SYDVKM. The CDR3 reads CASSPSGHSTDTQYF. The CDR3 DNA reads as TGTGCCAGCAGTCCCTCGGGACACAGCACAGATACGCAGTATTTT.

The V call is TRBV6-2 or TRBV6-3, the J call TRBJ2-7; D is undetermined. Germline V gene data show CDR1 as MNHEY and CDR2 as SVGEGT. The CDR3 sequence is 11 residues long. The V gene lost 8 bases and the J gene lost 0 bases, with 5 bases spanning the gap. CDR3: CASGASYEQYF. DNA for the CDR3: TGTGCCAGCGGCGCCTCCTACGAGCAGTACTTC.

This clonotype was seen repeatedly, ten times or more. One end of the junction fails to match germline, which may point to a read error. The CDR3 sequence: CASRLTGVGFADTQYF. CDR3 DNA: TGTGCCAGCCGTTTAACAGGGGTTGGCTTTGCAGATACGCAGTATTTT. V and J are TRBV28 and TRBJ2-3; TRBD1 matches at 7 bases. The CDR3 has 16 residues. CDR1 MDHEN and CDR2 SYDVKM come from the germline V gene. The entire variable domain, with the rest obtained from reference TRBV28 and TRBJ2-3, is as follows: DVKVTQSSRYLVKRTGEKVFLECVQDMDHENMFWYRQDPGLGLRLIYFSYDVKMKEKGDIPEGYSVSREKKERFSLILESASTNQTSMYLCASRLTGVGFADTQYFGPGTRLTVL.

V and J are TRBV4-1 and TRBJ2-7; 7 bases align to TRBD1. The ends lost 0 bases at V and 1 base at J; junction bases unmatched: 9. The CDR3 has 17 amino acids. Per germline, CDR1 MGHRA and CDR2 YSYEKL. This CDR3 reads CASSQDRMTGQSYEQYF. The DNA for the CDR3 is TGCGCCAGCAGCCAAGATAGGATGACAGGGCAATCCTACGAGCAGTACTTC.

The V gene is TRBV6-1, the J gene TRBJ1-4; D is unresolved. Germline V gene sequence: CDR1 MNHNS, CDR2 SASEGT. The CDR3 runs to 14 residues. V was shortened by 6 bases and J by 0 bases, with 8 bases between the two germline ends. Here the CDR3 reads CASRFTATNEKLFF. The CDR3 DNA reads TGTGCCAGCAGGTTTACAGCAACTAATGAAAAACTGTTTTTT.

This clonotype was picked up many times. The chain employs TRBV7-2 and TRBJ1-1, with a tentative D call TRBD1 (5 bases). V shed 5 bases and J shed 0 bases, with 10 bases lying between them. The CDR3 contains 14 residues. CDR1 and CDR2 from the germline V gene are SGHTA and FQGNSA. Here the CDR3 reads CASSVQDMNTEAFF. In nucleotides, the CDR3 is TGTGCCAGCAGCGTACAGGATATGAACACTGAAGCTTTCTTT.

This clonotype was observed a few times. This chain connects TRBV7-3 to TRBJ2-1; D call uncertain. V lost 1 base and J 15 bases, leaving 16 bases between the germline ends. CDR3 size: 13 residues. The germline V gene has CDR1 SGHTA and CDR2 FQGTGA. The CDR3 spells CASSLSSVEGAFF. CDR3 DNA sequence: TGTGCCAGCAGCTTAAGCTCGGTCGAAGGAGCGTTCTTC.

This clonotype was detected many times. This chain uses TRBV4-3 with TRBJ2-3; 9 bases align to TRBD2. The CDR3 has 17 residues. Germline trimming cut 4 bases from V and 5 bases from J; bases unmatched to any gene: 13. Germline values: CDR1 LGHNA, CDR2 YSLEER. CDR3 nucleotides: TGCGCCAGCAGCCTCGACCCAGGACTTAGCGGGGGAGATACGCAGTATTTT. This sequence encodes CASSLDPGLSGGDTQYF.